The rows below give T cell receptor beta chains drawn from one sample of a study of T cell responses to AZD1222 COVID-19 vaccine. Data came from immunoSEQ multiplex PCR; TCRdb stores just in-frame clones and leaves some out. The sample holds about 120,000 clones, approximately 86% seen once. This sample comprised peripheral blood, obtained 28 days after the second AZD1222 dose. Source of these receptors: an adult who received the AZD1222 COVID-19 vaccine. Each CDR3 is given with its conserved first and last residue.

>TRBJ2-5|TRBV5-4
CASSLKSTGGGQETQYF
>TRBJ1-1|TRBV5-4
CASSLLTANTEAFF
>TRBJ2-5|TRBV6-6
CASSYGLAGGRETQYF
>TRBJ1-5|TRBV18
CASSPEGANQPQHF
>TRBJ2-7|TRBV6-2/TRBV6-3
CASSYGQSPGEQYF
>TRBJ2-5|TRBV11-1
CASSTDRSETQYF
>TRBJ1-2|TRBV12-5
CASAPSVGTVYGYTF
>TRBJ2-5|TRBV2
CASRKVSGGAGETQYF
>TRBJ1-2|TRBV18
CASSPGSEKLNYGYTF
>TRBJ1-2|TRBV11-1
CASSSGQNYGYTF
>TRBJ1-1|TRBV20-1
CSAWGTEAFF
>TRBJ1-1|TRBV3-1/TRBV3-2
CASSQGDWTEAFF
>TRBJ2-7|TRBV24-1
CATGLADSYEQYF
>TRBJ1-5|TRBV19
CASRNRLGGQPQHF
>TRBJ1-1|TRBV5-5
CASNHPGGETEAFF
>TRBJ2-5|TRBV23-1
CASSQSGGQGYQETQYF
>TRBJ1-2|TRBV2
CASSESGQALYGYTF
>TRBJ1-6|TRBV7-9
CASNPLRQGNNSPLHF
>TRBJ2-7|TRBV6-5
CASRRDRGIDQYF
>TRBJ1-2|TRBV11-1
CASSLAPEVHGYTF
>TRBJ2-7|TRBV4-3
CASPGGIPTRSGKKYEQYF
>TRBJ1-2|TRBV3-1/TRBV3-2
CASSPLLQGAYGYTF
>TRBJ2-1|TRBV28
CASSTQGGLNEQFF
>TRBJ1-2|TRBV28
CASSSRGTANYGYTF
>TRBJ2-1|TRBV4-2
CASSQTGGEFNEQFF
>TRBJ1-5|TRBV21-1
CASSKVRVGGKINQPQHF
>TRBJ1-5|TRBV7-9
CASSLSLAGRSNQPQHF
>TRBJ1-1|TRBV7-6
CASSAGTATYTEAFF
>TRBJ1-5|TRBV28
CASSQISGAHQPQHF
>TRBJ2-2|TRBV7-9
CASSFRLLGNTGELFF
>TRBJ1-1|TRBV11-3
CASSLGAGNTEAFF
>TRBJ1-1|TRBV5-1
CASSFSGAGYAFF
>TRBJ2-7|TRBV7-9
CASSLLGQGSYEQYF
>TRBJ2-2|TRBV5-1
CASSSGGPGELFF
>TRBJ2-5|TRBV7-2
CASSQLRGGQETQYF
>TRBJ1-1|TRBV30
CAWSLDSRNTEAFF
>TRBJ1-1|TRBV9
CASSVASTGVWRNTEAFF
>TRBJ1-2|TRBV9
CASSVGTPNYGYTF
>TRBJ1-2|TRBV2
CASSEAVGGMGGYTF
>TRBJ2-7|TRBV7-7
CASSLGDSRVYEQYF
>TRBJ1-6|TRBV5-4
CASSTRTVNSPLHF
>TRBJ1-1|TRBV24-1
CATSDPGVTEAFF
>TRBJ1-6|TRBV19
CASSIEFQGRTSPLHF
>TRBJ1-3|TRBV5-1
CASRSQGDAGNTIYF
>TRBJ1-2|TRBV5-1
CASSLGGQYTF
>TRBJ1-4|TRBV4-1
CASSQGRGTINEKLFF
>TRBJ2-2|TRBV7-9
CASSLTQGFTGELFF
>TRBJ2-2|TRBV7-9
CASSALRGGTGELFF
>TRBJ1-4|TRBV4-1
CASSLPHQGPGGTNEKLFF
>TRBJ2-2|TRBV6-5
CASSPQVTGELFF
>TRBJ1-1|TRBV6-2/TRBV6-3
CASCSFLPNTEAFF
>TRBJ1-2|TRBV5-4
CASSRERVGGGYTF
>TRBJ1-1|TRBV18
CASSPPAGTEAFF